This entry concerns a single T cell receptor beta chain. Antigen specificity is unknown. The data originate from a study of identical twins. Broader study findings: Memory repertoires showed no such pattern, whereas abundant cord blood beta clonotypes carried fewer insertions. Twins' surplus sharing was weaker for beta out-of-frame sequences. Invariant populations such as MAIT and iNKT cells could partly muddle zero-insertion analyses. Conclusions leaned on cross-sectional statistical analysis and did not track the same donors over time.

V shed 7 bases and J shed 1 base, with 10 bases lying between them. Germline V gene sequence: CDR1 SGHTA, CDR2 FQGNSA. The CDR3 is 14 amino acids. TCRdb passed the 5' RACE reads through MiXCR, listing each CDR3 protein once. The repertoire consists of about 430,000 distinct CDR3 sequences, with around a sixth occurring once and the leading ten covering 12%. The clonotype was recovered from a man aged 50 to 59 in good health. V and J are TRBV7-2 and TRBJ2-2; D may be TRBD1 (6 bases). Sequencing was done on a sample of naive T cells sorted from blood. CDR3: CASKGDRNTGELFF. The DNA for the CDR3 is TGTGCCAGCAAGGGGGATAGGAACACCGGGGAGCTGTTTTTT.